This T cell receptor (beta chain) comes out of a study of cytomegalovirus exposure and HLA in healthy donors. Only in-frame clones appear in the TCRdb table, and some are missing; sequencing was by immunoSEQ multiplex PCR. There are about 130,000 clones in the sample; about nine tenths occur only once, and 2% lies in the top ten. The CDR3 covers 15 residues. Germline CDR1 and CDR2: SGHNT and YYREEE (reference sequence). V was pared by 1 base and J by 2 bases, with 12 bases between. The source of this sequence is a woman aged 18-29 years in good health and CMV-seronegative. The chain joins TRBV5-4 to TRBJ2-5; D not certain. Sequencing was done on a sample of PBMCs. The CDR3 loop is CASSLILATQETQYF. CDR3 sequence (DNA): TGTGCCAGCAGCTTGATCTTGGCCACACAAGAGACCCAGTACTTC.